The 17 T cell receptor beta chains reported below all come from one sample, sequenced in a study of blood T cell repertoires in COVID-19. Profiled with immunoSEQ multiplex PCR; TCRdb holds only in-frame clones, not every one. The table shows some 220,000 clones, with roughly 84% occurring only once. Sequencing was carried out using peripheral blood. These receptors all stem from a woman older than 75 with active or convalescent COVID-19.

The V gene is TRBV28, the J gene TRBJ1-6; the match to TRBD1 covers 10 bases. This CDR3 is 14 amino acids long. Germline trimming cut 6 bases from V and 10 bases from J; bases unmatched to any gene: 6. Germline CDR1 reads MDHEN; CDR2 reads SYDVKM. The CDR3 here is CASSLPTGGSPLHF. DNA of the CDR3: TGTGCCAGCAGCCTGCCGACAGGGGGCTCACCCCTCCACTTT.

The CDR3 spells CASTSGLAGRLSEQFF. The DNA of the CDR3 is TGTGCCAGCACCTCCGGACTAGCGGGGCGTCTGAGTGAGCAGTTCTTC. This chain uses TRBV3-1 (or the pseudogene TRBV3-2) with TRBJ2-1, with TRBD2 identical over 12 bases. With V trimmed by 7 bases and J by 9 bases, 13 bases remained unmatched. The CDR3 runs 16 residues. Germline assignment: CDR1 LGHDT and CDR2 YNNKEL (reference sequence).

This sequence joins TRBV5-1 and TRBJ2-7; 7 bases line up with TRBD2. V was pared by 1 base and J by 1 base, with 2 bases of the junction left unmatched. The length of the CDR3 is 14 residues. In germline, CDR1 is SGHRS, CDR2 YFSETQ. CDR3 coding DNA: TGCGCCAGCAGCTTGCCTAGCGGATCCTACGAGCAGTACTTC. Protein: CASSLPSGSYEQYF.

As regards this clone: Other DNA sequences in the sample encode the same CDR3. This chain joins TRBV18 and TRBJ2-5; 7 nucleotides agree with TRBD1. This CDR3 contains 13 residues. Trimming removed 3 bases from V and 3 bases from J; junction bases left unmatched: 1. Germline values: CDR1 KGHSH, CDR2 LQKENI. CDR3 in amino acids: CASSPTGKETQYF. The CDR3 DNA follows: TGTGCCAGCTCACCGACAGGGAAAGAGACCCAGTACTTC.

The V gene is TRBV4-3, the J gene TRBJ2-1, with 12 bases lining up with TRBD2. This CDR3 has 16 amino acids. The ends lost 0 bases at V and 3 bases at J; junction bases unmatched: 0. Germline CDR1 LGHNA, CDR2 YSLEER. Written as DNA, the CDR3 is TGCGCCAGCAGCCAAGAGACTAGCGGGGGCTACAATGAGCAGTTCTTC. It is translated as CASSQETSGGYNEQFF.

The chain combines TRBV30 with TRBJ2-5; the D gene is possibly TRBD1 (6 bases). The length of the CDR3 is 12 residues. Germline assignment: CDR1 GTSNPN and CDR2 SVGIG (reference sequence). V dropped 4 bases and J dropped 0 bases, with 6 bases sitting between them. The chain's CDR3 is CAWTGDQETQYF. CDR3 nucleotides: TGTGCCTGGACAGGGGACCAAGAGACCCAGTACTTC.

The chain recombines TRBV4-2 with TRBJ2-7; D unresolved. CDR3 length: 14 amino acids. Germline V gives CDR1 LGHNA, CDR2 YNFKEQ. Deletions cut 2 bases from V and 3 bases from J, with 11 bases between. The CDR3: CASSQNALGYEQYF. In nucleotides, the CDR3 is TGTGCCAGCAGCCAAAACGCTCTAGGCTACGAGCAGTACTTC.

The chain couples TRBV12-3 or TRBV12-4 to TRBJ2-5, with D maybe TRBD1 (6 bases). Trimming removed 7 bases at V and 14 bases at J, with 20 bases between. CDR3 length: 12 amino acids. The CDR3 loop reads CASNQQGPPFYF. The CDR3 nucleotides read TGTGCCAGCAACCAACAGGGCCCTCCCTTCTACTTC.

On this clone itself: Other DNA sequences in this specimen translate into the identical CDR3. The rearrangement links TRBV7-2 to TRBJ1-2; TRBD1 is a possible D gene (6 bases). The CDR3 sequence is 13 residues long. Germline CDR1 and CDR2: SGHTA and FQGNSA. Trimming took off 5 bases at V and 2 bases at J, with 9 bases between the two ends. CDR3 loop: CASSLQGNYGYTF. CDR3 nucleotides: TGTGCCAGCAGCCTACAGGGCAACTATGGCTACACCTTC.

The gene calls are TRBV7-2 and TRBJ1-4; unclear D gene. The CDR3 runs 14 residues. CDR1 SGHTA and CDR2 FQGNSA come from the germline V gene. V was clipped by 2 bases and J by 4 bases, with 8 bases between them. CDR3 DNA: TGTGCCAGCAGCTTACAGACTTTTAATGAAAAACTGTTTTTT. This codes for CASSLQTFNEKLFF.

V usage is TRBV4-1 and J usage is TRBJ1-1; unclear D gene. Trimming shortened V by 2 bases and J by 10 bases, and 8 bases separated the two germline ends. Germline V gene lookup returns CDR1 MGHRA and CDR2 YSYEKL. The CDR3 extends over 11 amino acids. CDR3 residues: CASSQTERAFF. Written as DNA, the CDR3 is TGCGCCAGCAGCCAAACAGAGAGAGCTTTCTTT.

This chain links TRBV6-5 with TRBJ1-6; 8 positions match TRBD1. Looked up from germline, CDR1 is MNHEY and CDR2 is SVGAGI. Trimming cost V 6 bases and J 3 bases; bases outside gene matches: 4. The CDR3 sequence is 15 residues long. The CDR3 reads CASRDRGGYNSPLHF. The CDR3 DNA reads TGTGCCAGCAGAGACAGGGGAGGCTATAATTCACCCCTCCACTTT.

This clone was seen a handful of times. This chain links TRBV5-1 with TRBJ1-6; 7 bases match TRBD1. This CDR3 region has 14 residues. Germline V gene data show CDR1 as SGHRS and CDR2 as YFSETQ. Trimming at V came to 4 bases and at J to 10 bases, leaving 8 bases not matched to a gene. The CDR3 loop is CASSLQGLESPLHF. The CDR3 DNA is TGCGCCAGCAGCCTACAGGGGTTGGAATCACCCCTCCACTTT.

The V gene is TRBV5-6, the J gene TRBJ1-2, with D hard to call. Trimming removed 4 bases at V and 6 bases at J, with 10 bases between. Germline lookup yields CDR1 SGHDT and CDR2 YYEEEE. CDR3 length equals 12 residues. CDR3: CASSQLINGYTF. CDR3 coding DNA: TGTGCCAGCAGCCAACTGATCAATGGCTACACCTTC.

This rearrangement joins TRBV7-3 to TRBJ1-6, with a possible D match to TRBD1 (6 bases). Trimming pared 2 bases from V and 7 bases from J, leaving 12 bases between. The CDR3 extends over 15 amino acids. CDR1 is SGHTA and CDR2 is FQGTGA in the germline V gene. CDR3 protein: CASSLAPGHNSPLHF. The CDR3 DNA follows: TGTGCCAGCAGCTTAGCTCCGGGACACAATTCACCCCTCCACTTT.

The rearrangement joins TRBV18 to TRBJ2-7, with 7 bases aligning to TRBD2. The germline V gene has CDR1 KGHSH and CDR2 LQKENI. CDR3 length equals 14 residues. V gave up 1 base and J gave up 3 bases; unmatched junction bases: 3. CDR3 residues: CASSPRDYFYEQYF. The CDR3 DNA is TGTGCCAGCTCACCACGGGACTACTTCTACGAGCAGTACTTC.

V and J are TRBV28 and TRBJ1-6; TRBD1 matches 8 bases. V lost 6 bases to trimming and J lost 10 bases; unmatched junction nucleotides: 8. Looked up from germline, CDR1 is MDHEN and CDR2 is SYDVKM. This CDR3 contains 14 residues. The CDR3 sequence: CASRGPTGASPLHF. The CDR3 region has the DNA TGTGCCAGCAGGGGACCGACAGGGGCCTCACCCCTCCACTTT.